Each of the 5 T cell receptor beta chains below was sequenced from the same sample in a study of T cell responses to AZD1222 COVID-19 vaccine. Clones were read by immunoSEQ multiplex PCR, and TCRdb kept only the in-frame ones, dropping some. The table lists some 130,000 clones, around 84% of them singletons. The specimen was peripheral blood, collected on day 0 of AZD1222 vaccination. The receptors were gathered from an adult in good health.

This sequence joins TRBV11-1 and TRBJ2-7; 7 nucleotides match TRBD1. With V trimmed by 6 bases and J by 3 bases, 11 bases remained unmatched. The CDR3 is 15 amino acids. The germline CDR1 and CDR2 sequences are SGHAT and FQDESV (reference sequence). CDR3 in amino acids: CASSTDRVGSYEQYF. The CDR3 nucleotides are TGTGCCAGCAGTACCGACAGGGTCGGCAGCTACGAGCAGTACTTC.

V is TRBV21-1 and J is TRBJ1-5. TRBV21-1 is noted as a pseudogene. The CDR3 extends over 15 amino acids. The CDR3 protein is CASSPRQSVNQPQHF. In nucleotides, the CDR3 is TGTGCCAGCAGCCCGCGCCAGAGCGTAAATCAGCCCCAGCATTTT.

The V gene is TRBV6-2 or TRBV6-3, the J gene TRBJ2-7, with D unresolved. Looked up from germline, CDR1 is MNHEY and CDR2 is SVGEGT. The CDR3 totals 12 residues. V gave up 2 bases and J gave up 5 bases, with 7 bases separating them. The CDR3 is CASSYDRDEQYF. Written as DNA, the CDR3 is TGTGCCAGCAGTTACGATCGGGACGAGCAGTACTTC.

The CDR3 reads CASMLQGKKGSPLHF. CDR3 DNA: TGTGCCAGCATGCTACAGGGGAAAAAAGGTTCACCCCTCCACTTT. The chain recombines TRBV6-6 with TRBJ1-6; 7 bases are shared with TRBD1. Germline V gene sequence: CDR1 MNHNY, CDR2 SVGAGI (reference sequence). The CDR3 spans 15 residues. V shed 7 bases and J 9 bases; nucleotides not matched to a gene: 12.

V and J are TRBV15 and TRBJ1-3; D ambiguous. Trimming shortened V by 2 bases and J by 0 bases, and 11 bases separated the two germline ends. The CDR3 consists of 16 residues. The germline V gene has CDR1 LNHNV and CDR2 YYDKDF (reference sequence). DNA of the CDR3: TGTGCCACCAGCAGACGAGCAGGAAGCTCTGGAAACACCATATATTTT. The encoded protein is CATSRRAGSSGNTIYF. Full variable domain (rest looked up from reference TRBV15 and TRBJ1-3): DAMVIQNPRYQVTQFGKPVTLSCSQTLNHNVMYWYQQKSSQAPKLLFHYYDKDFNNEADTPDNFQSRRPNTSFCFLDIRSPGLGDTAMYLCATSRRAGSSGNTIYFGEGSWLTVV.